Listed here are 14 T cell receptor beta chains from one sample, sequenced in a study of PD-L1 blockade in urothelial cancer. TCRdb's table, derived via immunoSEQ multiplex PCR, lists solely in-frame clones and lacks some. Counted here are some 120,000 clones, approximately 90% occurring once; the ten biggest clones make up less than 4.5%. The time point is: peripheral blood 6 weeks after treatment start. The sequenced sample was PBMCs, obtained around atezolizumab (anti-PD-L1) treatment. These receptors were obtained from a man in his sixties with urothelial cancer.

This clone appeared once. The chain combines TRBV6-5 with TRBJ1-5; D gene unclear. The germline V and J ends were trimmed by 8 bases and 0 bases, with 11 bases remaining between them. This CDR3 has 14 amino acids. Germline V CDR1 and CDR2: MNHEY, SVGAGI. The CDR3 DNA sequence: TGTGCCAGCCGGAGAGCGGATAGCAATCAGCCCCAGCATTTT. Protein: CASRRADSNQPQHF.

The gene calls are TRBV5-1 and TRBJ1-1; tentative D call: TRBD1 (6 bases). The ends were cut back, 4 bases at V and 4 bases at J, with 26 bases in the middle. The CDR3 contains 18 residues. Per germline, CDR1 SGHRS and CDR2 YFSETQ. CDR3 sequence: CASSPTGGGGNLVTEAFF. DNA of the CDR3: TGCGCCAGCAGCCCGACCGGGGGAGGGGGGAATCTAGTCACTGAAGCTTTCTTT.

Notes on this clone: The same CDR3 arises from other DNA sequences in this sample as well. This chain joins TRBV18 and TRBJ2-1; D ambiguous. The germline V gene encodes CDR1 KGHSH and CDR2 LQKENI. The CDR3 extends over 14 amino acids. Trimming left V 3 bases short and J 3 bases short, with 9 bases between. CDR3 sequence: CASSPPSSYNEQFF. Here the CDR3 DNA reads TGTGCCAGCTCACCCCCTTCCAGCTACAATGAGCAGTTCTTC.

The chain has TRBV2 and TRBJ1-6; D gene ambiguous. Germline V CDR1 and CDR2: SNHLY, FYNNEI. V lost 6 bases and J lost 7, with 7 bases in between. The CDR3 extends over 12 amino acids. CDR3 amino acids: CASREQNSPLHF. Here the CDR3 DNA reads TGTGCCAGCAGAGAACAGAATTCACCCCTCCACTTT.

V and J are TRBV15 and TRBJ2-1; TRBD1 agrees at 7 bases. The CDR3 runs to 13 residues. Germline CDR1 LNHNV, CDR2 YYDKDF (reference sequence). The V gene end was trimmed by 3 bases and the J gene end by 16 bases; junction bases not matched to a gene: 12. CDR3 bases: TGTGCCACCAGCAGGGCTGCCAGACAGGGTTGTTTCTTC. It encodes CATSRAARQGCFF.

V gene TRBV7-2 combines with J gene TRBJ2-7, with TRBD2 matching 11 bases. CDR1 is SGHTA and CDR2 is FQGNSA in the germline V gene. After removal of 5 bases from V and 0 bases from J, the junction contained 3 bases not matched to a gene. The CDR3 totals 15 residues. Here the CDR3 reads CASSLTSGSSYEQYF. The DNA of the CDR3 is TGTGCCAGCAGCCTCACTAGCGGGAGCTCCTACGAGCAGTACTTC.

The CDR3: CASSSGTGFEAFF. The CDR3 DNA is TGTGCCAGCAGCTCCGGGACAGGGTTTGAAGCTTTCTTT. This sequence joins TRBV7-3 and TRBJ1-1; 9 bases agree with TRBD1. Germline CDR1 and CDR2: SGHTA and FQGTGA. The CDR3 spans 13 residues. With V trimmed by 4 bases and J by 7 bases, 4 bases remained unmatched.

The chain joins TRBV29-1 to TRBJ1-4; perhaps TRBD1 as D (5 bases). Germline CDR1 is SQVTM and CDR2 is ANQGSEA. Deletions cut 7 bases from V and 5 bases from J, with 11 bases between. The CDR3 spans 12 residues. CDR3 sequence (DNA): TGCAGCGGGAAGGGGATGAATGAAAAACTGTTTTTT. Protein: CSGKGMNEKLFF.

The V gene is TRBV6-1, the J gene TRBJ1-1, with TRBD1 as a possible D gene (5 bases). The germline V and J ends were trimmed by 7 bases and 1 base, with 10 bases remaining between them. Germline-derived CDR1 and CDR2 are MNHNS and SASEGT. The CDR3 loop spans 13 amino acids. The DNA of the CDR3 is TGTGCCAGCATCCTGGGGGGGAACACTGAAGCTTTCTTT. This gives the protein CASILGGNTEAFF.

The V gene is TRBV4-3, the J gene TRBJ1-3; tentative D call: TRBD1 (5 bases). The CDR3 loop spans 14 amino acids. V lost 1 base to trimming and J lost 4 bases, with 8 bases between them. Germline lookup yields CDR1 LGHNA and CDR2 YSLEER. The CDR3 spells CASSQAGDGNTIYF. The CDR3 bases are TGCGCCAGCAGCCAAGCGGGGGACGGAAACACCATATATTTT.

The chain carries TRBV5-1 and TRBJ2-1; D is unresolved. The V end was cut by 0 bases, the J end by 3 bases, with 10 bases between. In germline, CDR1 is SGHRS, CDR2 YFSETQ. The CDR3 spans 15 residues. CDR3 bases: TGCGCCAGCAGCTTGGCCGGAGAGTTCTACAATGAGCAGTTCTTC. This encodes CASSLAGEFYNEQFF.

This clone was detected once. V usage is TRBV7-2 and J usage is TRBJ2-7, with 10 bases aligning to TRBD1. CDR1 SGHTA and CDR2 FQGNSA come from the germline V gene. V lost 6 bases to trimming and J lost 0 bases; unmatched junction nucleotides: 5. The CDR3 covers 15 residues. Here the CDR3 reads CASSSTGGPSYEQYF. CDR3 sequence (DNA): TGTGCCAGCAGTTCGACAGGGGGCCCCTCCTACGAGCAGTACTTC.

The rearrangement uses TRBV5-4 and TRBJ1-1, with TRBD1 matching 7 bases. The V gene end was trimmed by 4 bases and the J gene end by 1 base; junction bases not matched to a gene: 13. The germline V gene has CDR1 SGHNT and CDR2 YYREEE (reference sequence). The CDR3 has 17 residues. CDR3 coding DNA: TGTGCCAGCAGCCAGGGGGGTCGAGGGGCAGGGAACACTGAAGCTTTCTTT. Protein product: CASSQGGRGAGNTEAFF.

The CDR3 protein is CASSNTLGQGYNEQFF. The CDR3 DNA follows: TGTGCCAGCAGCAACACCTTGGGACAGGGGTACAATGAGCAGTTCTTC. This chain connects TRBV7-9 to TRBJ2-1, with TRBD1 matching 10 bases. Germline V gene lookup returns CDR1 SEHNR and CDR2 FQNEAQ (reference sequence). This CDR3 spans 16 amino acids. V lost 5 bases and J lost 4; bases outside the gene matches: 8.